The 17 T cell receptor beta chains below come from one sample, sequenced in a study of blood T cell repertoires in COVID-19. TCRdb's table, derived via immunoSEQ multiplex PCR, lists solely in-frame clones and lacks some. The data hold about 160,000 clones, with roughly nine tenths observed a single time. The sequenced sample consisted of PBMCs or T cells enriched from blood (not recorded which). The receptors derive from a woman aged 45-65 years who had recovered from COVID-19.

V usage is TRBV29-1 and J usage is TRBJ2-3, with 7 bases aligning to TRBD1. V was pared by 5 bases and J by 4 bases, with 9 bases of the junction left unmatched. The CDR3 covers 14 residues. CDR1 is SQVTM and CDR2 is ANQGSEA in the germline V gene. The CDR3 DNA is TGCAGCGTTCCTTGGACAGGTTCAGCAGATACGCAGTATTTT. Translating it yields CSVPWTGSADTQYF.

The V gene is TRBV11-3, the J gene TRBJ1-6, with D possibly matching TRBD1 (6 bases). The CDR3 contains 16 residues. V lost 5 bases and J lost 2, with 13 bases in between. The germline V gene encodes CDR1 SGHNT and CDR2 YENEEA. CDR3 region: CASSPAGTPYNSPLHF. DNA of the CDR3: TGTGCCAGCAGCCCGGCCGGGACACCCTATAATTCACCCCTCCACTTT. Full variable domain (remainder filled in from reference TRBV11-3 and TRBJ1-6): EAGVVQSPRYKIIEKKQPVAFWCNPISGHNTLYWYLQNLGQGPELLIRYENEEAVDDSQLPKDRFSAERLKGVDSTLKIQPAELGDSAVYLCASSPAGTPYNSPLHFGNGTRLTVT.

The gene calls are TRBV2 and TRBJ2-7; D remains ambiguous. This CDR3 spans 11 amino acids. V was clipped by 6 bases and J by 5 bases, with 8 bases between them. Germline CDR1 reads SNHLY; CDR2 reads FYNNEI. The CDR3 DNA sequence: TGTGCCAGCAGACGGGTGGACGAGCAGTACTTC. Translation gives CASRRVDEQYF.

The chain is built from TRBV5-1 and TRBJ1-2, with D perhaps TRBD1 (5 bases). Trimming stripped 0 bases from V and 8 bases from J, with 11 bases between. Germline V gene data show CDR1 as SGHRS and CDR2 as YFSETQ. The CDR3 consists of 13 residues. DNA of the CDR3: TGCGCCAGCAGCTTGGACAGGTTGACCGGCTACACCTTC. Translation gives CASSLDRLTGYTF.

V gene TRBV4-2 combines with J gene TRBJ1-5, with D possibly TRBD1 on 6 matching bases. Trimming took off 4 bases at V and 4 bases at J, with 17 bases between the two ends. Germline assignment: CDR1 LGHNA and CDR2 YNFKEQ. The CDR3 runs 16 residues. CDR3 loop: CASSLSGAQGNQPQHF. The CDR3 DNA reads TGTGCCAGCAGCCTCAGTGGGGCACAGGGTAATCAGCCCCAGCATTTT.

This chain joins TRBV13 and TRBJ2-2; D is perhaps TRBD1 (6 bases). This CDR3 is 14 amino acids long. CDR1 and CDR2 from the germline V gene are PRHDT and FYEKMQ (reference sequence). V was trimmed by 1 base and J by 7 bases, leaving 10 bases between them. This chain's CDR3 is CASSLAGAGGELFF. For the CDR3, the DNA is TGTGCCAGCAGCTTAGCAGGGGCTGGCGGGGAGCTGTTTTTT.

This sequence joins TRBV28 and TRBJ2-3, with TRBD1 matching 7 bases. Germline V CDR1 and CDR2: MDHEN, SYDVKM. The CDR3 covers 17 residues. V shed 4 bases, J shed 2 bases, and the junction held 12 bases outside the gene matches. The CDR3 is CASSSPLPGQSTDTQYF. The CDR3 DNA follows: TGTGCCAGCAGTTCACCCCTCCCGGGACAGTCCACAGATACGCAGTATTTT.

In this sample, this clone turned up a few times. V and J are TRBV5-1 and TRBJ1-2; possible D gene TRBD1, 6 bases. V lost 3 bases and J lost 4, with 13 bases in between. The CDR3 length is 14 residues. Germline V CDR1 and CDR2: SGHRS, YFSETQ. CDR3 in amino acids: CASSSPGGTYGYTF. The CDR3 coding sequence is TGCGCCAGCAGCTCCCCGGGGGGCACCTATGGCTACACCTTC.

J is TRBJ2-2 and V is TRBV6-2 or TRBV6-3; 7 nucleotides agree with TRBD1. The CDR3 has 14 amino acids. With 2 bases clipped from V and 7 bases from J, the junction kept 4 bases outside the gene matches. Germline V gene lookup returns CDR1 MNHEY and CDR2 SVGEGT. The CDR3: CASSYRTGVGELFF. CDR3 DNA: TGTGCCAGCAGTTACCGAACAGGGGTCGGGGAGCTGTTTTTT.

The J gene is TRBJ2-2, the V gene TRBV12-3 or TRBV12-4; D gene unclear. This CDR3 contains 13 residues. V lost 7 bases and J 4 bases, leaving 10 bases between the germline ends. The CDR3: CASTPRGTGELFF. The DNA for the CDR3 is TGTGCCAGCACCCCGAGAGGCACCGGGGAGCTGTTTTTT.

This chain joins TRBV2 and TRBJ2-7; 10 positions agree with TRBD2. The ends lost 5 bases at V and 2 bases at J; junction bases unmatched: 15. CDR1 SNHLY and CDR2 FYNNEI come from the germline V gene. This CDR3 contains 18 residues. The CDR3 coding sequence is TGTGCCAGCAGTTCACTCTTCCCTGGAGCGGGAGGGACCTACGAGCAGTACTTC. Amino acid sequence: CASSSLFPGAGGTYEQYF.

The chain is built from TRBV5-1 and TRBJ1-2; 7 bases agree with TRBD1. Germline loops: CDR1 SGHRS, CDR2 YFSETQ. J lost 6 bases, V lost 0 bases, and 8 bases had no gene match. CDR3 length: 15 amino acids. This CDR3 is CASSLGGGGGHGYTF. CDR3 nucleotide sequence: TGCGCCAGCAGCTTGGGCGGAGGGGGCGGTCATGGCTACACCTTC.

The chain has TRBV5-4 and TRBJ1-1; 11 bases align to TRBD1. Trimming at V came to 0 bases and at J to 4 bases, leaving 2 bases not matched to a gene. Germline V gene sequence: CDR1 SGHNT, CDR2 YYREEE (reference sequence). This CDR3 has 15 amino acids. DNA of the CDR3: TGTGCCAGCAGCTTGGGGGGGACAGGGGGCACTGAAGCTTTCTTT. This sequence encodes CASSLGGTGGTEAFF.

This rearrangement joins TRBV9 to TRBJ2-3, with D unresolved. Between the trimmed V and J ends, which lost 3 bases and 6 bases, there was a span of 14 bases. The CDR3 totals 14 residues. Germline V gene data show CDR1 as SGDLS and CDR2 as YYNGEE. The CDR3 sequence: CASSADRVADTQYF. CDR3 DNA: TGTGCCAGCAGCGCAGACCGGGTGGCCGATACGCAGTATTTT.

This clone has only one observation. The chain carries TRBV19 and TRBJ1-2; tentatively, D is TRBD1 (5 bases). The CDR3 runs 16 residues. The V end was cut by 4 bases, the J end by 1 base, with 16 bases between. Germline CDR1 LNHDA, CDR2 SQIVND (reference sequence). CDR3 coding DNA: TGTGCCAGTAGTACCGGGGGGTACTCGCTTAACTATGGCTACACCTTC. This gives the protein CASSTGGYSLNYGYTF.

This clone was observed a few times. The chain links TRBV13 to TRBJ1-6; D gene uncertain. The V and J ends lost 3 bases and 0 bases respectively, with 6 bases between them. Germline V CDR1 and CDR2: PRHDT, FYEKMQ (reference sequence). The CDR3 extends over 15 amino acids. The CDR3 reads CASSFGSSYNSPLHF. In DNA form, the CDR3 reads TGTGCCAGCAGCTTCGGGAGCTCCTATAATTCACCCCTCCACTTT.

This chain joins TRBV5-4 and TRBJ2-2; 9 nucleotides agree with TRBD2. This CDR3 has 16 residues. V was pared by 6 bases and J by 3 bases, with 9 bases of the junction left unmatched. Looked up from germline, CDR1 is SGHNT and CDR2 is YYREEE (reference sequence). Here the CDR3 reads CASTLDAGGDTGELFF. As DNA, the CDR3 is TGTGCCAGCACCCTAGATGCGGGAGGGGACACCGGGGAGCTGTTTTTT.